The present T cell receptor beta chain was sequenced within a study of OX40 agonist ivuxolimab in advanced cancers. Background on the study: Ivuxolimab, an agonistic anti-OX40 (CD134) antibody, was given to patients.

Points on this clone: The antigen is undetermined.

TCRdb's copy holds only in-frame clones and misses some; the assay was immunoSEQ multiplex PCR. The table lists 71,000 or so clones, about 88% of them singletons. Trimming took off 5 bases at V and 4 bases at J, with 12 bases between the two ends. There are 14 residues in the CDR3. Germline V lookup: CDR1 SNHLY, CDR2 FYNNEI. Study-level findings and limits: The mean number of expanded clones was higher in CD8+ T cells than in CD4+.

The V and J genes are TRBV2 and TRBJ1-5; D is unclear. The sequencing used CD4+ or CD8+ T cells sorted from blood, collected in a trial of the OX40 agonist ivuxolimab. This TCR was sampled from an adult with an advanced solid tumor such as melanoma, head and neck, liver or kidney cancer. The CDR3: CASSQTNKNQPQHF. CDR3 sequence (DNA): TGTGCCAGCAGTCAGACCAACAAAAATCAGCCCCAGCATTTT.